This T cell receptor beta chain was captured by sequencing in a study of graft-versus-host responses after intestinal transplantation. TCRdb's copy holds only in-frame clones and misses some; the assay was immunoSEQ multiplex PCR. The sample contains about 85,000 clones, roughly 80% of which appear only once. Note on this clone: The target antigen is unknown.

Per germline, CDR1 MNHNY and CDR2 SVGAGI (reference sequence). With V trimmed by 6 bases and J by 3 bases, 3 bases remained unmatched. CDR3 length: 15 amino acids. This TCR derives from a human donor who received an intestinal transplant. The input for sequencing was unstimulated CD4+ T cells sorted from spleen or lymph node cells, taken before intestinal transplant. The chain uses TRBV6-6 and TRBJ2-1, with 12 bases identical to TRBD2. CDR3 DNA sequence: TGTGCCAGCAGCCAACTAGCGGGGGGCTACAATGAGCAGTTCTTC. Translating gives CASSQLAGGYNEQFF.